The T cell receptor beta chain described here comes from a study of blood T cell repertoires in COVID-19. Looking at the study overall: There were acute and convalescent COVID-19 samples, and they came from the United States, Italy and Spain. PBMCs, B-cell-depleted T cells, or T cells were the source of the cDNA or gDNA that made up the material.

As processed by the authors: Reference gene primer amplification yielded estimated nucleated cell counts. Measured with immunoSEQ multiplex PCR; TCRdb has only the in-frame clones, and not every one. V, J and clone size are taken as reported in that table, and D and trimming were inferred from the DNA itself. This repertoire shows 310,000 or so clones, about nine tenths found once; its top ten account for 1%. The germline V gene encodes CDR1 MDHEN and CDR2 SYDVKM. This CDR3 comprises 13 residues. V lost 6 bases to trimming and J lost 0 bases, with 8 bases between them. This chain uses TRBV28 with TRBJ1-1; D is possibly TRBD1 (5 bases). Sequences were obtained from peripheral blood. The TCR comes from a man aged 50-59 years with active or convalescent COVID-19. As DNA, the CDR3 is TGTGCCAGCAGCGGACATATGAACACTGAAGCTTTCTTT. Translating gives CASSGHMNTEAFF.